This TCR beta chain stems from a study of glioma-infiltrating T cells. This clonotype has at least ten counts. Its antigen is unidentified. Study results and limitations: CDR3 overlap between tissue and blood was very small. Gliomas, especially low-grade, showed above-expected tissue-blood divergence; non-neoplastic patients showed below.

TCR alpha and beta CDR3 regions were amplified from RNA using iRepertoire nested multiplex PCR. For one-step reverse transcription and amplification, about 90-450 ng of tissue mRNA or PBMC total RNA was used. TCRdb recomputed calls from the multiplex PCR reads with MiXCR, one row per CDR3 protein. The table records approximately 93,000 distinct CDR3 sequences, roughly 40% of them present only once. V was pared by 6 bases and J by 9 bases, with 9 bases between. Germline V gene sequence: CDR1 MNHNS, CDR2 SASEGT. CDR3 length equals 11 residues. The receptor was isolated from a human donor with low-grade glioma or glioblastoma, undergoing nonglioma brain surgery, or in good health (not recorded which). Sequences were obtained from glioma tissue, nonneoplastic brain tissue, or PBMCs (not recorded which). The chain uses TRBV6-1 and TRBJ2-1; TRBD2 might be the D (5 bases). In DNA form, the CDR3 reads TGTGCCAGCAGAACTAGTGGTGAGCAGTTCTTC. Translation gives CASRTSGEQFF.